The TCR beta chain under discussion was sequenced for a study of blood T cell repertoires in COVID-19. Overall study context: The cDNA or gDNA used as material had been derived from T cells, B-cell-depleted T cells, or PBMCs.

Trimming pared 1 base from V and 5 bases from J, leaving 16 bases between. CDR1 is LGHNA and CDR2 is YNFKEQ in the germline V gene. The CDR3 is 16 amino acids. As originally analysed: Estimated nucleated cell counts came from reference gene primer amplification. Data came from immunoSEQ multiplex PCR; TCRdb stores just in-frame clones and leaves some out. V, J and clone size are taken as reported in that table, and D and trimming were inferred from the DNA itself. This sample has about 280,000 clones, with roughly 85% found just once. V usage is TRBV4-2 and J usage is TRBJ2-3; a weak D match, TRBD2 (6 bases). The clonotype was recovered from a man in his fifties or sixties with active or convalescent COVID-19. Sequenced material: peripheral blood. The CDR3: CASSQGVGTWVDTQYF. CDR3 DNA sequence: TGTGCCAGCAGCCAAGGAGTCGGGACTTGGGTAGATACGCAGTATTTT.